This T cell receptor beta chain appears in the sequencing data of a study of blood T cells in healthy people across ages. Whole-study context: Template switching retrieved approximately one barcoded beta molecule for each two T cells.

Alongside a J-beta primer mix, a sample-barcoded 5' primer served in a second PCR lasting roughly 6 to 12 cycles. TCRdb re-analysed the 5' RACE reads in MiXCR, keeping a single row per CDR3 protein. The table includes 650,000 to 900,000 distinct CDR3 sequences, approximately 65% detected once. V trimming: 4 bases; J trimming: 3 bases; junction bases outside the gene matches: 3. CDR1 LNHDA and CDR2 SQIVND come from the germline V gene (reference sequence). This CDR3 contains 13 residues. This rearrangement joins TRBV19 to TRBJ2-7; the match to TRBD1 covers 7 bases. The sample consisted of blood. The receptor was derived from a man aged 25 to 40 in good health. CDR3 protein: CASSRQGDYEQYF. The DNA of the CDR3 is TGTGCCAGTAGTAGGCAGGGGGACTACGAGCAGTACTTC. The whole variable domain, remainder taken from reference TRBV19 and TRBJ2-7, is DGGITQSPKYLFRKEGQNVTLSCEQNLNHDAMYWYRQDPGQGLRLIYYSQIVNDFQKGDIAEGYSVSREKKESFPLTVTSAQKNPTAFYLCASSRQGDYEQYFGPGTRLTVT.